This T cell receptor beta chain was identified during a study of cytomegalovirus exposure and HLA in healthy donors. Study results and caveats: Most TCR beta V segments were productive about 90% or about 30% of the time in an earlier analysis. Based on reports, TCR beta sequences accurately predicted HLA-A and HLA-B alleles for most subjects.

As regards this clone: Its antigen is still unknown.

The CDR3 consists of 12 residues. Trimming pared 7 bases from V and 6 bases from J, leaving 13 bases between. Germline V lookup: CDR1 MNHNS, CDR2 SASEGT. The study ran its PCR with 60 Vbeta and 13 Jbeta primers. Assay: immunoSEQ multiplex PCR; the TCRdb copy retains only in-frame clones and omits some. The data show 100,000 or so clones, more than 75% seen once. Donors showed nominal health when sampled, although they likely had unrecorded immune exposures. This clonotype was obtained from a woman in her fifties or sixties in good health and CMV-seropositive. Material: PBMCs. The rearrangement joins TRBV6-1 to TRBJ2-7, with D possibly matching TRBD1 (6 bases). CDR3 protein: CASTQGYSEQYF. CDR3 DNA sequence: TGTGCCAGCACCCAGGGGTACTCCGAGCAGTACTTC.